This T cell receptor beta chain was obtained from a study of PD-1 blockade in classical Hodgkin lymphoma. Findings and limits, study-wide: Patients with a complete response exhibited baseline diversity comparable to newly diagnosed patients. Significant TCR diversity gains by C4D1 occurred in CD4+ but not CD8+ cells.

On this clone itself: The antigen remains undetermined.

Here immunoSEQ multiplex PCR was the method, and the copy in TCRdb shows in-frame clones only, minus some. The data contain more than 2,500 clones, approximately 70% of them singletons. Relapse after autologous stem cell transplantation occurred in every patient, and brentuximab vedotin exposure varied. After PBMCs were thawed, their CD8+ T cells were isolated by magnetic negative selection. Best responses included complete response and partial response; otherwise, the best response was progressive disease. The source was CD8+ T cells from blood, collected at baseline. This TCR was recovered from a human donor with classical Hodgkin lymphoma.

The CDR3 nucleotides read TGTGCCAGCAGTTTTTTTCGGGGGGACCAAGAGACCCAGTACTTC. This codes for CASSFFRGDQETQYF. The chain links TRBV28 to TRBJ2-5; 7 nucleotides match TRBD2. The CDR3 totals 15 residues. The V gene end was trimmed by 3 bases and the J gene end by 0 bases; junction bases not matched to a gene: 4. The germline V gene encodes CDR1 MDHEN and CDR2 SYDVKM.